These 17 T cell receptor beta chains share one sample of origin, sequenced in a study of cytomegalovirus exposure and HLA in healthy donors. The PCR contained 60 Vbeta and 13 Jbeta primers. Data came from immunoSEQ multiplex PCR; TCRdb stores just in-frame clones and leaves some out. The sample holds about 190,000 clones, approximately 84% seen once. The sample consisted of PBMCs. The receptor source for this set is a woman aged 45-60 years in good health and CMV-seropositive.

To note about this clone: This same CDR3 is encoded by further DNA sequences in the sample. The V call is TRBV7-2, the J call TRBJ2-7, with 7 bases lining up with TRBD1. Trimming cost V 9 bases and J 3 bases; bases outside gene matches: 8. Germline lookup yields CDR1 SGHTA and CDR2 FQGNSA. The length of the CDR3 is 13 residues. The CDR3 spells CASSPAGGYEQYF. The CDR3 region has the DNA TGTGCCAGTTCCCCGGCAGGGGGCTACGAGCAGTACTTC.

The chain recombines TRBV5-4 with TRBJ2-6; D remains ambiguous. The V end lost 4 bases, the J end lost 2 bases, and 7 bases lay between the germline ends. Per the germline V gene, CDR1 is SGHNT and CDR2 is YYREEE (reference sequence). The length of the CDR3 is 14 residues. This chain's CDR3 is CASSPRAGANVLTF. The CDR3 nucleotides read TGTGCCAGCAGCCCGCGTGCTGGGGCCAACGTCCTGACTTTC.

This chain uses TRBV5-1 with TRBJ1-2; TRBD1 might be the D (5 bases). Germline V gives CDR1 SGHRS, CDR2 YFSETQ. CDR3 length: 15 residues. Trimming stripped 0 bases from V and 5 bases from J, with 14 bases between. The CDR3, as DNA: TGCGCCAGCAGCTTGGACAGGAACAATGCGTATGGCTACACCTTC. This encodes CASSLDRNNAYGYTF.

The chain carries TRBV29-1 and TRBJ1-2, with D hard to call. V was trimmed by 7 bases and J by 2 bases, leaving 11 bases between them. Germline-derived CDR1 and CDR2 are SQVTM and ANQGSEA. The length of the CDR3 is 12 residues. CDR3: CSAMTGNYGYTF. The CDR3, as DNA: TGCAGCGCTATGACGGGGAACTATGGCTACACCTTC.

The CDR3 DNA reads TGTGCCAGCAGCGTAGATGGCCGAAACACCGGGGAGCTGTTTTTT. It codes for CASSVDGRNTGELFF. The chain combines TRBV9 with TRBJ2-2; D unresolved. The CDR3 extends over 15 amino acids. Germline CDR1 SGDLS, CDR2 YYNGEE. With 0 bases removed from V and 2 bases from J, the gap between germline ends came to 8 bases.

This chain connects TRBV19 to TRBJ1-4; TRBD1 matches at 9 bases. V was clipped by 7 bases and J by 1 base; unmatched bases: 1. This CDR3 has 14 amino acids. CDR1 is LNHDA and CDR2 is SQIVND in the germline V gene (reference sequence). The CDR3 DNA reads TGTGCCAGTATGGACAGGGGAACTAATGAAAAACTGTTTTTT. Amino acid sequence: CASMDRGTNEKLFF.

V usage is TRBV6-4 and J usage is TRBJ2-2, with a possible D match to TRBD2 (6 bases). Germline lookup yields CDR1 MRHNA and CDR2 SNTAGT. CDR3 size: 15 residues. V was clipped by 2 bases and J by 5 bases, with 12 bases between them. The CDR3 loop is CASSDTEGQTGELFF. For the CDR3, the DNA is TGTGCCAGCAGTGACACGGAGGGTCAAACCGGGGAGCTGTTTTTT.

The chain couples TRBV30 to TRBJ1-1; D unresolved. Trimming removed 3 bases at V and 1 base at J, with 9 bases between. Germline V gene lookup returns CDR1 GTSNPN and CDR2 SVGIG (reference sequence). CDR3 length equals 13 residues. DNA of the CDR3: TGTGCCTGGAGGCGGAACCAGAACACTGAAGCTTTCTTT. This sequence encodes CAWRRNQNTEAFF. Supplemented by reference TRBV30 and TRBJ1-1, the full variable domain reads SQTIHQWPATLVQPVGSPLSLECTVEGTSNPNLYWYRQAAGRGLQLLFYSVGIGQISSEVPQNLSASRPQDRQFILSSKKLLLSDSGFYLCAWRRNQNTEAFFGQGTRLTVV.

This CDR3 is CASSRGQGNTEAFF. DNA of the CDR3: TGCGCCAGCAGCAGGGGACAGGGGAACACTGAAGCTTTCTTT. The chain recombines TRBV4-1 with TRBJ1-1; 9 nucleotides line up with TRBD1. The CDR3 runs to 14 residues. The V and J ends lost 5 bases and 1 base, in that order; junction bases with no gene match: 2. CDR1 is MGHRA, CDR2 YSYEKL, per germline.

The chain is built from TRBV9 and TRBJ1-4; no firm D call. Germline-derived CDR1 and CDR2 are SGDLS and YYNGEE. This CDR3 spans 18 amino acids. V dropped 4 bases and J dropped 0 bases, with 19 bases sitting between them. The CDR3 here is CASSPAALTIATNEKLFF. CDR3 DNA: TGTGCCAGCAGCCCCGCCGCACTCACGATTGCAACTAATGAAAAACTGTTTTTT.

J is TRBJ2-7 and V is TRBV19; 8 nucleotides line up with TRBD1. The V segment lost 8 bases and the J segment 1 base; nucleotides outside the gene matches: 4. Germline V CDR1 and CDR2: LNHDA, SQIVND (reference sequence). There are 13 residues in the CDR3. The CDR3 loop is CASGRQGSYEQYF. The DNA for the CDR3 is TGTGCCAGTGGCAGACAGGGGTCCTACGAGCAGTACTTC.

The chain is built from TRBV5-4 and TRBJ1-2; D perhaps matches TRBD1 (5 bases). Germline CDR1 is SGHNT and CDR2 is YYREEE (reference sequence). Trimming took 4 bases from V and 3 from J, leaving 10 bases between them. The CDR3 spans 13 residues. The CDR3 bases are TGTGCCAGCAGCCCCGCCAGGGACTATGGCTACACCTTC. It codes for CASSPARDYGYTF.

V and J are TRBV5-3 and TRBJ2-7; 10 bases line up with TRBD2. TRBV5-3 counts as an open reading frame of uncertain function. V shed 0 bases, J shed 1 base, and the junction held 1 base outside the gene matches. This CDR3 has 15 residues. CDR3 in amino acids: CARSLGTSGSYEQYF. CDR3 nucleotides: TGTGCCAGAAGCTTGGGGACTAGCGGTTCCTACGAGCAGTACTTC.

The chain has TRBV4-3 and TRBJ1-1, with a tentative D call TRBD1 (6 bases). From germline, CDR1 is LGHNA and CDR2 YSLEER. V was trimmed by 10 bases and J by 0 bases, leaving 18 bases between them. The length of the CDR3 is 15 residues. CDR3 amino acids: CATEPLTGLNTEAFF. As DNA, the CDR3 is TGCGCCACCGAGCCCTTGACAGGACTGAACACTGAAGCTTTCTTT.

The chain has TRBV9 and TRBJ1-1; D possibly corresponds to TRBD1 (5 bases). The germline V gene encodes CDR1 SGDLS and CDR2 YYNGEE. V was shortened by 0 bases and J by 0 bases, with 15 bases between the two germline ends. This CDR3 region has 17 residues. This CDR3 is CASSVGGSGLLNTEAFF. CDR3 in DNA: TGTGCCAGCAGCGTAGGAGGGTCGGGACTGTTGAACACTGAAGCTTTCTTT.

The chain joins TRBV29-1 to TRBJ1-2; tentative D call: TRBD1 (5 bases). CDR3 length: 12 residues. V lost 3 bases, J lost 2 bases, and 7 bases lay in between. Germline CDR1 is SQVTM and CDR2 is ANQGSEA. CDR3 nucleotide sequence: TGCAGCGTTGACAGGGCGAACTATGGCTACACCTTC. The encoded protein is CSVDRANYGYTF.

This rearrangement joins TRBV5-5 to TRBJ2-3; 7 bases map to TRBD2. Germline values: CDR1 SGHKS, CDR2 YYEKEE (reference sequence). V shed 1 base, J shed 0 bases, and the junction held 2 bases outside the gene matches. The CDR3 contains 15 residues. CDR3 in DNA: TGTGCCAGCAGCTTGCTAGCGGCGAGCACAGATACGCAGTATTTT. Translated: CASSLLAASTDTQYF.